Listed below are T cell receptor beta chains from one sample, sequenced in a study of blood T cells in healthy people across ages. TCRdb recomputed calls from the 5' RACE reads with MiXCR, one row per CDR3 protein. The sample holds 650,000 to 1,000,000 distinct CDR3 sequences, about 34% seen once. The specimen was blood. Every receptor here comes from a man younger than 35 in good health. The CDR3 runs from the conserved cysteine through the conserved F or W. The D gene is left open where the match is weak. Rows may omit the clone size; those that give it use once, few, many or a size class.

j_call	clone_size	d_call	v_call	cdr3_nt	cdr3_aa
TRBJ2-5	NA	NA	TRBV12-3/TRBV12-4	TGTGCCAGCAGTTTAGTGGTGACAGGTTACCAAGAGACCCAGTACTTC	CASSLVVTGYQETQYF
TRBJ2-2	once	TRBD1	TRBV7-2	TGTGCCAGCAGCCCGACAGGGGAGGACACCGGGGAGCTGTTTTTT	CASSPTGEDTGELFF
TRBJ1-2	NA	NA	TRBV20-1	TGCAGTGCCACTCACTACGGGGGGAAAAAGGATGGCTACACCTTC	CSATHYGGKKDGYTF
TRBJ2-5	NA	TRBD1	TRBV30	TGTGCCTGTGACAGGGGGCTTGCGAATGAGCAGTACTTC	CACDRGLANEQYF
TRBJ2-7	NA	NA	TRBV7-2	TGTGCCAGCAGCTTACCTGGGGGACGAACAATGACCTCCTACAATGAGCAGTACTTC	CASSLPGGRTMTSYNEQYF
TRBJ2-7	NA	TRBD1	TRBV10-3	TGTGCCATCAGTGAGACCTTAACCCATCCAACAGGGGCCTACGAGCAGTACTTC	CAISETLTHPTGAYEQYF
TRBJ2-1	NA	NA	TRBV20-1	TGCAGTGCCACTAAGGGGTACTCCTACAATGAGCAGTTCTTC	CSATKGYSYNEQFF
TRBJ2-2	NA	NA	TRBV7-3	TGTGCCAGCAGCTTAAGTCCCGAGGTGTTCGCGAACACCGGGGAGCTGTTTTTT	CASSLSPEVFANTGELFF
TRBJ2-7	NA	NA	TRBV29-1	TGCAGCGCCCTAATCTACAATGAGCAGTACTTC	CSALIYNEQYF
TRBJ2-7	many	TRBD2	TRBV7-2	TGTGCCAGCAGCTCACCAACTGGGACTTCTAGCGGGACCAGCTCCTACGAGCAGTACTTC	CASSSPTGTSSGTSSYEQYF
TRBJ1-1	NA	TRBD1	TRBV12-3/TRBV12-4	TGTGCCAGCAGCCGTACAGGGGGCCCTGAAGCTTTCTTT	CASSRTGGPEAFF
TRBJ2-3	NA	NA	TRBV20-1	TGCAGTGCTAGAGGGACTGGACGCACAGATACGCAGTATTTT	CSARGTGRTDTQYF
TRBJ2-1	few	TRBD2	TRBV29-1	TGCAGCGTGGGGGAGACTAGCGGGGGTGGATATGAGCAGTTCTTC	CSVGETSGGGYEQFF
TRBJ2-3	NA	NA	TRBV30	TGTGCCTGGCGTGAGCTAGGGGGGCCAGATACGCAGTATTTT	CAWRELGGPDTQYF
TRBJ2-1	few	TRBD2	TRBV6-2/TRBV6-3	TGTGCCAGCAGTTACCCCGGACTAGCGGGGGACCTCAGCTCCTACAATGAGCAGTTCTTC	CASSYPGLAGDLSSYNEQFF
TRBJ2-1	many	NA	TRBV12-3/TRBV12-4	TGTGCCAGCAGTTCTCCCCAGGGCTCCTACAATGAGCAGTTCTTC	CASSSPQGSYNEQFF
TRBJ1-6	few	NA	TRBV12-3/TRBV12-4	TGTGCCAGCAGTTTTAGGGATATTGATTCACCCCTCCACTTT	CASSFRDIDSPLHF
TRBJ1-5	many	NA	TRBV5-1	TGCGCCAGCAGCTTGGAGCCCGGGACACCGGATAGCAATCAGCCCCAGCATTTT	CASSLEPGTPDSNQPQHF
TRBJ1-4	few	NA	TRBV5-1	TGCGCCAGCAGCTTGGAAGGCAGGGAAAATGAAAAACTGTTTTTT	CASSLEGRENEKLFF
TRBJ1-1	few	NA	TRBV10-3	TGTGCCATCAGCGAGGGTCGGAGGGGGAAGGGCACTGAAGCTTTCTTT	CAISEGRRGKGTEAFF
TRBJ2-5	few	NA	TRBV7-9	TGTGCCAGCAGCCCAAGGACAGAACAAGAGACCCAGTACTTC	CASSPRTEQETQYF
TRBJ2-7	few	TRBD2	TRBV7-9	TGTGCCAGCAGCCCCCAGTCGGGGGGCTCCTACGAGCAGTACTTC	CASSPQSGGSYEQYF
TRBJ2-1	NA	NA	TRBV5-1	TGCGCCAGCAGCTTGCGCGGGGCCTCCTACAATGAGCAGTTCTTC	CASSLRGASYNEQFF
TRBJ1-2	NA	TRBD1	TRBV7-2	TGTGCCAGCAGCCAGACAGGGGGCTTTGGCTACACCTTC	CASSQTGGFGYTF
TRBJ1-5	NA	NA	TRBV2	TGTGCCAGCAGTGATGGGATCGGGGGGAATCAGCCCCAGCATTTT	CASSDGIGGNQPQHF
TRBJ2-7	NA	NA	TRBV5-1	TGCGCCAGCGGCTTTGAAACCCCTGCGGATGAGCAGTACTTC	CASGFETPADEQYF
TRBJ1-2	NA	NA	TRBV27	TGTGCCAGCAGTTTATTAGGCGGGGGAGCTAACTATGGCTACACCTTC	CASSLLGGGANYGYTF
TRBJ2-5	many	TRBD2	TRBV7-2	TGTGCCAGCAGCTTAGTTGGGACTAGCGGGGAAGAGACCCAGTACTTC	CASSLVGTSGEETQYF
TRBJ1-2	NA	NA	TRBV5-1	TGCGCCAGCAGCTTGAACGGGGGAAACTATGGCTACACCTTC	CASSLNGGNYGYTF
TRBJ2-1	few	NA	TRBV12-3/TRBV12-4	TGTGCCAGCAGTTTAAAGGACAGTTACAATGAGCAGTTCTTC	CASSLKDSYNEQFF
TRBJ1-1	NA	NA	TRBV12-3/TRBV12-4	TGTGCCGGCAGTCCTACCCCCCCAACAGGTGGAGCTTTCTTT	CAGSPTPPTGGAFF
TRBJ1-5	few	NA	TRBV6-5	TGTGCCAGCAGTTACTCGAGGGGATTGGGTCAGCCCCAGCATTTT	CASSYSRGLGQPQHF
TRBJ2-1	NA	NA	TRBV27	TGTGTCAGCAGGGGACTCGAGCAGTTCTTC	CVSRGLEQFF
TRBJ2-3	NA	NA	TRBV15	TGTGCCTCCAGGGCCGGGGAAGATACGCAGTATTTT	CASRAGEDTQYF
TRBJ2-1	many	NA	TRBV10-3	TGTGCCATCAGTGAGGGGGGGCCAGTGGGAAATGAGCAGTTCTTC	CAISEGGPVGNEQFF
TRBJ1-5	NA	NA	TRBV5-1	TGCGCCAGCAGCTTCGACCCAGACACTTACAATCAGCCCCAGCATTTT	CASSFDPDTYNQPQHF
TRBJ1-2	few	TRBD1	TRBV7-9	TGTGCCAGCAGCTTAGGAGCGACAGGGGAGGGCTACACCTTC	CASSLGATGEGYTF
TRBJ1-2	NA	NA	TRBV29-1	TGCAGCGGGGGTTCAGGCTATGGCTACACCTTC	CSGGSGYGYTF
TRBJ1-1	many	TRBD1	TRBV29-1	TGCAGCGTTGATGCGGGACAGGGGGCTTGGGACACTGAAGCTTTCTTT	CSVDAGQGAWDTEAFF
TRBJ1-2	NA	TRBD1	TRBV12-3/TRBV12-4	TGTGCCAGCAGTCCAGCCGGGACAGGAAATTATGGCTACACCTTC	CASSPAGTGNYGYTF
TRBJ2-1	few	NA	TRBV7-2	TGTGCCAGCAGCTTGACCATCAATGAGCAGTTCTTC	CASSLTINEQFF
TRBJ2-5	NA	NA	TRBV28	TGTGCCAGCAGTCCCGGGTCGTGGGAGACCCAGTACTTC	CASSPGSWETQYF
TRBJ1-1	NA	NA	TRBV6-4	TGTGCCAGCGCCAGCAGGGCGGGCACTGAAGCTTTCTTT	CASASRAGTEAFF
TRBJ1-1	few	TRBD1	TRBV2	TGTGCCGGAGAGGACAGGAGGGACACTGAAGCTTTCTTT	CAGEDRRDTEAFF
TRBJ2-3	many	NA	TRBV25-1	TGTGCCAGCAGTGTTTACCAGGGTTTGAGAACAGATACGCAGTATTTT	CASSVYQGLRTDTQYF
TRBJ1-1	NA	NA	TRBV3-1	TGTGCCAGCAGCCTACAGCTGGGGAGGTGGACTGAAGCTTTCTTT	CASSLQLGRWTEAFF
TRBJ1-4	few	TRBD1	TRBV20-1	TGCAGTGCTAGTCGGCGGGACAGGGGTGGGTCTAATGAAAAACTGTTTTTT	CSASRRDRGGSNEKLFF
TRBJ2-3	few	NA	TRBV27	TGTGCCAGCAGTGCCTACACGGGGGTTAGCACAGATACGCAGTATTTT	CASSAYTGVSTDTQYF
TRBJ2-3	NA	TRBD2	TRBV7-8	TGTGCCAGCAGCTTAGCGCCCGTTAGCGGGAGCGCAGATACGCAGTATTTT	CASSLAPVSGSADTQYF
TRBJ1-1	NA	TRBD1	TRBV10-3	TGTGCCGCGGCTCCGGGACAGGGGACCACTGAAGCTTTCTTT	CAAAPGQGTTEAFF
TRBJ1-1	NA	NA	TRBV4-3	TGCGCCAGCAGCCACGACCGACTGAACACTGAAGCTTTCTTT	CASSHDRLNTEAFF